One TCR beta chain is described in this entry. Its antigen is not known. MiXCR, applied by TCRdb to the RACE reads, yields one record per CDR3 protein. The sample has more than 90,000 distinct CDR3 sequences; approximately 10% are singletons. Regarding time point: patch test 2, 6 weeks after DPC sensitization. Treatment here: therapeutic diphenylcyclopropenone sensitization with weekly scalp DPC. The record originates from a study of human T cells and chemical hapten exposure. Study-wide points: Compared with pre-sensitization or healthy control sets, expanded TCRs clustered more. High-frequency TCRs, those above 1 in 1000, stayed the same after DPC sensitization.

The sequenced sample was whole blood, obtained in connection with sensitization to the hapten diphenylcyclopropenone (DPC). The source is a woman between 40 and 50 years old with alopecia areata. Some clones in this sample may be carry-over from other donors' samples.

The CDR3 DNA follows: TGTGCCAGCAGCTTAGTACCGCACGCGGCTACCACCGGGGAGCTGTTTTTT. Its translation is CASSLVPHAATTGELFF. The chain links TRBV7-9 to TRBJ2-2; unclear D gene. V was pared by 1 base and J by 4 bases, with 16 bases between. This CDR3 has 17 amino acids. Germline CDR1 and CDR2: SEHNR and FQNEAQ (reference sequence).